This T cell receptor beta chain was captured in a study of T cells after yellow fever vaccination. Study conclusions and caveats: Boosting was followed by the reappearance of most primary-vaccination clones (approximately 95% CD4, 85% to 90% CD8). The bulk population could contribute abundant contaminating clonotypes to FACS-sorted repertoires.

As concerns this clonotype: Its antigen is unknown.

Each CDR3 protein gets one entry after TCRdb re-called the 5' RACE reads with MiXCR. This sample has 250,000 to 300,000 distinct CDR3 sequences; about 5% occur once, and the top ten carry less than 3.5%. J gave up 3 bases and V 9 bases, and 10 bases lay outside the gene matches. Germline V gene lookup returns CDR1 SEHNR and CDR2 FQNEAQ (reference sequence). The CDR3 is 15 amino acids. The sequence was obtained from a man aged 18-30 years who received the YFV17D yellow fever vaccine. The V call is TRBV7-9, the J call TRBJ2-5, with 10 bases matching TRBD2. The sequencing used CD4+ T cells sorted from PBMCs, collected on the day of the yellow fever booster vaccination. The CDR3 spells CASLGGLAGEETQYF. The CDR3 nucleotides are TGTGCCAGTTTGGGGGGGCTAGCGGGAGAAGAGACCCAGTACTTC.